The T cell receptor (beta chain) under discussion was sequenced for a study of OX40 agonist ivuxolimab in advanced cancers. Study-wide context: A history of anti-PD-1, anti-PD-L1 or anti-CTLA-4 therapy was acceptable, and approximately 41% had some.

CDR1 is GTSNPN, CDR2 SVGIG, per germline (reference sequence). The CDR3 is 16 residues long. Trimming took off 0 bases at V and 4 bases at J, with 17 bases between the two ends. Autoimmune disease history or systemic immunosuppression was exclusionary. TCRdb's copy holds only in-frame clones and misses some; the assay was immunoSEQ multiplex PCR. The data show tens of thousands of clones, under 95% seen once. Study results and caveats: CD8+ T cells showed, on average, more clonal expansion than CD4+ cells.

This clone appeared a single time. Its specificity is not known. Source: CD4+ or CD8+ T cells sorted from blood, taken in a trial of the OX40 agonist ivuxolimab. This chain links TRBV30 with TRBJ2-3; TRBD2 might be the D (5 bases). The source is an adult with an advanced solid tumor such as melanoma, head and neck, liver or kidney cancer. The CDR3 coding sequence is TGTGCCTGGAGTGTAGTGGCGGGTGATAATCCAGATACGCAGTATTTT. Its protein is CAWSVVAGDNPDTQYF.